The present T cell receptor (beta chain) was sequenced within a study of T cell changes during pregnancy in multiple sclerosis. CDR1 is LNHNV and CDR2 is YYDKDF in the germline V gene (reference sequence). The CDR3 sequence is 15 residues long. Trimming took off 0 bases at V and 5 bases at J, with 11 bases between the two ends. Profiling relied on immunoSEQ multiplex PCR, and the TCRdb table lists in-frame clones only, not all of them. Found here are 60,000 or so clones, nearly 90% of them singletons; the top ten hold 2% to 3%. This clonotype originated in a female donor with multiple sclerosis, enrolled in a pregnancy study. Source: peripheral blood, taken in the first trimester of pregnancy. This rearrangement joins TRBV15 to TRBJ1-5; unclear D gene. Here the CDR3 DNA reads TGTGCCACCAGCAGAGATCTAATAAAGCATCAGCCCCAGCATTTT. Protein: CATSRDLIKHQPQHF. Variable domain in full (rest from reference TRBV15 and TRBJ1-5): DAMVIQNPRYQVTQFGKPVTLSCSQTLNHNVMYWYQQKSSQAPKLLFHYYDKDFNNEADTPDNFQSRRPNTSFCFLDIRSPGLGDTAMYLCATSRDLIKHQPQHFGDGTRLSIL.